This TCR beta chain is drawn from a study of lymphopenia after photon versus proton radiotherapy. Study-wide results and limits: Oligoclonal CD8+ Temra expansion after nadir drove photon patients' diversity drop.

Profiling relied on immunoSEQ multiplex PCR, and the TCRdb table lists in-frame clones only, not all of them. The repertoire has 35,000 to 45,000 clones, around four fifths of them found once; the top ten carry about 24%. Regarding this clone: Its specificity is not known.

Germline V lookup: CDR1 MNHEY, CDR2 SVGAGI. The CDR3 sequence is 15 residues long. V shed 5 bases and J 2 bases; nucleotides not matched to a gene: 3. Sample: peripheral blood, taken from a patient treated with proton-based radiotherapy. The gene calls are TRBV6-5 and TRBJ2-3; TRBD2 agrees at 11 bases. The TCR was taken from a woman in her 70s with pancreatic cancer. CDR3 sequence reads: CASSKTSGVTDTQYF. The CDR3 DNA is TGTGCCAGCAGTAAGACTAGCGGGGTCACAGATACGCAGTATTTT.